These 10 T cell receptor beta chains came from one sample sequenced in a study of blood T cell repertoires in COVID-19. The repertoire was sequenced with immunoSEQ multiplex PCR; TCRdb's copy has only in-frame clones and lacks some. The sample holds over 150,000 clones; 70% to 90% are singletons and the top ten take 0.8% to 1.2%. Sequencing input: peripheral blood. These receptors were taken from a man in his forties or fifties with acute or convalescent COVID-19.

V usage is TRBV5-6 and J usage is TRBJ2-7; possibly TRBD2 for D (7 bases). This CDR3 comprises 14 residues. V lost 1 base and J lost 5, with 13 bases in between. Germline assignment: CDR1 SGHDT and CDR2 YYEEEE. The CDR3 nucleotides are TGTGCCAGCAGCTTGAGTGCGGGGGCCGACGAGCAGTACTTC. It yields the protein CASSLSAGADEQYF.

The chain links TRBV7-2 to TRBJ2-3; 9 bases line up with TRBD2. CDR1 and CDR2 (germline): SGHTA, FQGNSA. Trimming cost V 5 bases and J 9 bases; bases outside gene matches: 12. The length of the CDR3 is 15 residues. The CDR3 sequence: CASSPRRAGGGTQYF. CDR3 coding DNA: TGTGCCAGCAGCCCCCGACGAGCGGGGGGAGGAACGCAGTATTTT.

The chain has TRBV24-1 and TRBJ1-2, with 8 bases that match TRBD1. The ends lost 7 bases at V and 2 bases at J; junction bases unmatched: 2. The CDR3 spans 13 residues. CDR1 is KGHDR, CDR2 SFDVKD, per germline. The CDR3 spells CATSHRGNYGYTF. CDR3 DNA: TGTGCCACCAGCCACAGGGGGAACTATGGCTACACCTTC.

A note on this clone: The sample has other DNA sequences that encode this CDR3 too. V usage is TRBV30 and J usage is TRBJ1-1, with D unclear. V lost 2 bases to trimming and J lost 3 bases, with 7 bases between them. Germline V gene data show CDR1 as GTSNPN and CDR2 as SVGIG (reference sequence). This CDR3 is built from 12 residues. CDR3 residues: CAWSWGDTEAFF. CDR3 in DNA: TGTGCCTGGAGTTGGGGAGACACTGAAGCTTTCTTT. Based on the CDR3 plus reference TRBV30 and TRBJ1-1, the full variable domain is SQTIHQWPATLVQPVGSPLSLECTVEGTSNPNLYWYRQAAGRGLQLLFYSVGIGQISSEVPQNLSASRPQDRQFILSSKKLLLSDSGFYLCAWSWGDTEAFFGQGTRLTVV.

Comment on this clone: Other DNA variants within this sample encode the same CDR3. The chain has TRBV7-3 and TRBJ2-3, with 8 bases lining up with TRBD2. J gave up 4 bases and V 0 bases, and 0 bases lay outside the gene matches. From germline, CDR1 is SGHTA and CDR2 FQGTGA. The CDR3 covers 14 residues. The CDR3 sequence: CASSLTRGADTQYF. Written as DNA, the CDR3 is TGTGCCAGCAGCTTAACGCGGGGGGCAGATACGCAGTATTTT.

The J gene is TRBJ1-1, the V gene TRBV27; tentative D call: TRBD1 (5 bases). V was trimmed by 2 bases and J by 4 bases, leaving 11 bases between them. The CDR3 runs 14 residues. Germline assignment: CDR1 MNHEY and CDR2 SMNVEV (reference sequence). The CDR3 coding sequence is TGTGCCAGCAGTTTAAATCCTGACAGCACTGAAGCTTTCTTT. Protein sequence: CASSLNPDSTEAFF.

This clone was counted once. The chain recombines TRBV7-8 with TRBJ1-5; TRBD1 aligns across 7 bases. The germline CDR1 and CDR2 sequences are SGHVS and FQNEAQ. CDR3 length: 14 amino acids. With 4 bases clipped from V and 7 bases from J, the junction kept 7 bases outside the gene matches. CDR3 sequence: CASSYRGFTQPQHF. The CDR3 nucleotides are TGTGCCAGCAGCTACAGGGGTTTTACACAGCCCCAGCATTTT.

This clone showed up just once. The same CDR3 arises from other DNA sequences in this sample as well. V usage is TRBV30 and J usage is TRBJ2-5, with D uncertain. Trimming left V 0 bases short and J 2 bases short, with 7 bases between. From germline, CDR1 is GTSNPN and CDR2 SVGIG (reference sequence). The CDR3 is made up of 13 amino acids. Here the CDR3 DNA reads TGTGCCTGGAGTGTACGTAGACAAGAGACCCAGTACTTC. Translating gives CAWSVRRQETQYF.

This chain joins TRBV15 and TRBJ2-5; possibly TRBD2 for D (6 bases). CDR1 and CDR2 from the germline V gene are LNHNV and YYDKDF (reference sequence). The length of the CDR3 is 16 residues. The germline V and J ends were trimmed by 0 bases and 1 base, with 12 bases remaining between them. The CDR3 sequence: CATSRDQAGFQETQYF. The CDR3 nucleotides are TGTGCCACCAGCAGAGATCAAGCGGGCTTCCAAGAGACCCAGTACTTC.

The chain recombines TRBV12-5 with TRBJ2-3; no clear D. V gave up 7 bases and J gave up 2 bases, with 16 bases separating them. Looked up from germline, CDR1 is LGHNT and CDR2 is FRNRAP. The CDR3 is 15 amino acids. The CDR3 region is CASERSAGTTDTQYF. CDR3 DNA sequence: TGTGCTAGTGAACGGAGTGCCGGCACCACAGATACGCAGTATTTT. Full variable domain (rest looked up from reference TRBV12-5 and TRBJ2-3): DARVTQTPRHKVTEMGQEVTMRCQPILGHNTVFWYRQTMMQGLELLAYFRNRAPLDDSGMPKDRFSAEMPDATLATLKIQPSEPRDSAVYFCASERSAGTTDTQYFGPGTRLTVL.